This TCR beta chain emerged from a study of blood T cells in healthy people across ages. The V gene end was trimmed by 4 bases and the J gene end by 2 bases; junction bases not matched to a gene: 5. CDR1 and CDR2 (germline): LGHDT, YNNKEL (reference sequence). The CDR3 sequence is 17 residues long. The study isolated at least 6.5 million PBMCs from each sample. As to this clonotype: The antigen is unknown.

Study-wide findings and caveats: Estimates based on one million T cells were treated as lower bounds.

Then a second PCR, running about 6 to 12 cycles, was carried out with a sample-barcoded 5' primer and a J-beta primer mix. TCRdb reprocessed the 5' RACE reads with MiXCR, giving one entry per CDR3 protein. The repertoire holds hundreds of thousands of distinct CDR3 sequences, about 21% seen once, with about 3.6% in the top ten. The genes are TRBV3-1 and TRBJ2-5; 15 bases map to TRBD2. The sequence was obtained from a man aged 70 or older in good health. The sequenced material came from blood. CDR3 sequence reads: CASSLGTSGRTQETQYF. CDR3 bases: TGTGCCAGCAGCCTAGGGACTAGCGGGAGGACACAAGAGACCCAGTACTTC.